This T cell receptor (beta chain) emerged from a study of CD8 T cells in Susac syndrome. This clonotype appeared once. The CDR3 is 14 amino acids. Germline CDR1 and CDR2: SGHTA and FQGNSA. V was clipped by 0 bases and J by 1 base, with 4 bases between them. cDNA came from roughly 0.53 to 1 ug RNA primed by random hexamers. TCRdb reprocessed the immunoSEQ multiplex PCR reads with MiXCR, giving one entry per CDR3 protein. The sample records 120,000 or so distinct CDR3 sequences, 96% being singletons. Material: CD4+ T cells from PBMCs. The chain recombines TRBV7-2 with TRBJ2-4; no clear D. This TCR was recovered from a human donor with Susac syndrome. The chain's CDR3 is CASSLARAKNIQYF. DNA of the CDR3: TGTGCCAGCAGCTTAGCGCGGGCCAAAAACATTCAGTACTTC.